One and the same sample provided the 26 T cell receptor beta chains below, sequenced in a study of blood T cells in healthy people across ages. The authors ran a second PCR of roughly 7 to 11 cycles using a sample-barcoded 5' primer and a J-beta primer mix. TCRdb independently ran MiXCR on the 5' RACE reads; one entry per CDR3 protein. The sample holds over 600,000 distinct CDR3 sequences, about half seen once. Material for sequencing was blood. The origin of the receptors is a man older than 75 in good health.

This clonotype turned up a few times. The chain uses TRBV12-3 or TRBV12-4 and TRBJ2-3, with TRBD2 matching over 9 bases. The CDR3 runs to 14 residues. Trimming cost V 3 bases and J 12 bases; bases outside gene matches: 10. This chain's CDR3 is CASSLGAGGPVQYF. The CDR3 DNA is TGTGCCAGCAGTTTGGGTGCGGGAGGGCCCGTTCAGTATTTT.

The sample holds a few counts of this clonotype. V gene TRBV29-1 combines with J gene TRBJ2-7; 8 positions match TRBD1. CDR1 is SQVTM, CDR2 ANQGSEA, per germline. The CDR3 is 13 amino acids. The ends lost 6 bases at V and 5 bases at J; junction bases unmatched: 9. The CDR3 sequence: CSVSPTGVNEQYF. The CDR3 bases are TGCAGCGTCTCCCCGACAGGGGTCAACGAGCAGTACTTC.

CDR3 sequence reads: CSARVSTGAKNIQFF. The CDR3 bases are TGCAGTGCTAGGGTGTCGACAGGAGCCAAAAACATTCAGTTCTTC. The chain employs TRBV20-1 and TRBJ2-1, with a possible D match to TRBD1 (6 bases). The V gene lost 3 bases and the J gene lost 13 bases, with 25 bases spanning the gap. The V gene's germline CDR1 is DFQATT and CDR2 SNEGSKA (reference sequence). This CDR3 spans 15 amino acids.

This chain uses TRBV28 with TRBJ2-4, with 8 bases lining up with TRBD2. V lost 5 bases to trimming and J lost 6 bases; unmatched junction nucleotides: 3. Germline values: CDR1 MDHEN, CDR2 SYDVKM. The CDR3 covers 13 residues. CDR3 coding DNA: TGTGCCAGCAGTCGGGGGGGGGGAAACATTCAGTACTTC. Translating it yields CASSRGGGNIQYF.

The chain is built from TRBV20-1 and TRBJ2-5, with D possibly called TRBD1 or TRBD2 (5 bases each). CDR1 is DFQATT and CDR2 is SNEGSKA in the germline V gene (reference sequence). V dropped 6 bases and J dropped 0 bases, with 17 bases sitting between them. This CDR3 has 15 residues. CDR3 loop: CSARDVAKYQETQYF. In nucleotides, the CDR3 is TGCAGTGCCAGGGATGTAGCGAAATACCAAGAGACCCAGTACTTC.

This sequence joins TRBV6-1 and TRBJ2-1; perhaps TRBD2 as D (7 bases). TRBJ2-7 explains the end of the DNA better; the J call may be wrong. Germline lookup yields CDR1 MNHNS and CDR2 SASEGT. The CDR3 is 15 amino acids. The CDR3 here is CASGGAAHLYNEQYF. CDR3 DNA sequence: TGTGCCAGCGGGGGGGCGGCACACTTATACAATGAGCAGTACTTC.

J is TRBJ1-2 and V is TRBV20-1, with D tentatively TRBD1 (5 bases). The CDR3 totals 14 residues. Germline V gene sequence: CDR1 DFQATT, CDR2 SNEGSKA (reference sequence). Trimming left V 6 bases short and J 1 base short, with 15 bases between. The CDR3 spells CSAILPGFNYGYTF. The CDR3 DNA reads as TGCAGTGCCATCCTGCCAGGGTTTAACTATGGCTACACCTTC.

The rearrangement joins TRBV6-6 to TRBJ2-7; D remains ambiguous. CDR1 and CDR2 (germline): MNHNY, SVGAGI (reference sequence). The CDR3 has 16 residues. Trimming pared 0 bases from V and 6 bases from J, leaving 18 bases between. In nucleotides, the CDR3 is TGTGCCAGCAGTTACTCGCCATCGGATTGGTATCTCGAGCAGTACTTC. Translating gives CASSYSPSDWYLEQYF.

This chain connects TRBV18 to TRBJ2-5, with a weak D call TRBD1 (6 bases). CDR1 is KGHSH, CDR2 LQKENI, per germline. The CDR3 runs to 14 residues. With 6 bases removed from V and 1 base from J, the gap between germline ends came to 12 bases. CDR3 protein: CASSATGIQETQYF. The CDR3 nucleotides read TGTGCCAGCTCCGCGACAGGAATCCAAGAGACCCAGTACTTC.

As regards this clonotype: Possible read error: a much larger clone is one base away. The V and J genes are TRBV29-1 and TRBJ2-5, with D uncertain. Deletions cut 4 bases from V and 13 bases from J, with 22 bases between. The CDR3 length is 13 residues. Germline CDR1 SQVTM, CDR2 ANQGSEA. The CDR3 loop reads CSVAHGRSLERYF. The CDR3 nucleotides read TGCAGCGTTGCCCACGGACGGAGTCTCGAGCGGTACTTC.

This clonotype appeared once. The chain links TRBV4-1 to TRBJ2-3; D is ambiguous. The CDR3 runs to 11 residues. The V and J ends lost 10 bases and 7 bases respectively, with 12 bases between them. Germline loops: CDR1 MGHRA, CDR2 YSYEKL. CDR3 region: CANPTPHTQYF. The CDR3 DNA is TGCGCCAACCCGACCCCGCATACGCAGTATTTT.

This clonotype appeared a few times. The chain couples TRBV20-1 to TRBJ2-1; either TRBD1 or TRBD2 may supply D (5 bases each). CDR1 and CDR2 from the germline V gene are DFQATT and SNEGSKA (reference sequence). The CDR3 is made up of 13 amino acids. V lost 5 bases and J 8 bases, leaving 16 bases between the germline ends. The CDR3, as DNA: TGCAGTGCTGTCCGGGACCCAGGGTATGAGCAGTTCTTC. It codes for CSAVRDPGYEQFF.

The chain has TRBV6-4 and TRBJ1-4; D is unclear. CDR3 size: 18 residues. Trimming removed 6 bases at V and 0 bases at J, with 20 bases between. CDR1 is MRHNA, CDR2 SNTAGT, per germline. The CDR3 DNA reads as TGTGCCAGCAGGTACCCCGTAACGTGGATCTCAACTAATGAAAAACTGTTTTTT. It is translated as CASRYPVTWISTNEKLFF.

Only a few counts were recorded for this clonotype. The V call is TRBV5-1, the J call TRBJ2-7; maybe TRBD2 (6 bases). V lost 1 base to trimming and J lost 6 bases, with 14 bases between them. Germline-derived CDR1 and CDR2 are SGHRS and YFSETQ. The CDR3 is made up of 14 amino acids. CDR3 loop: CASSLSTGAREQYF. The CDR3 nucleotides are TGCGCCAGCAGCTTGTCCACGGGAGCGCGCGAGCAGTACTTC.

J is TRBJ2-1 and V is TRBV29-1; D gene unclear. The V end lost 4 bases, the J end lost 7 bases, and 14 bases lay between the germline ends. The length of the CDR3 is 13 residues. Germline V gene sequence: CDR1 SQVTM, CDR2 ANQGSEA. The CDR3 DNA sequence: TGCAGCGTTGTTCGCCAGATCTTAAATGAGCAGTTCTTC. It is translated as CSVVRQILNEQFF.

Note on this clonotype: A much larger clone is a single base away; this may be a read error. The chain links TRBV27 to TRBJ1-5; D not resolved. Trimming left V 0 bases short and J 0 bases short, with 15 bases between. Germline V gene data show CDR1 as MNHEY and CDR2 as SMNVEV (reference sequence). CDR3 length: 18 amino acids. This CDR3 reads CASSLSTVVLCSNQPQHF. CDR3 nucleotide sequence: TGTGCCAGCAGTTTATCCACAGTGGTTCTGTGTAGCAATCAGCCCCAGCATTTT.

The chain joins TRBV4-1 to TRBJ2-7, with a tentative D call TRBD2 (5 bases). V shed 1 base and J shed 0 bases, with 10 bases lying between them. CDR3 length: 15 amino acids. CDR1 is MGHRA and CDR2 is YSYEKL in the germline V gene. The CDR3 DNA reads TGCGCCAGCAGCCAAGTCCCCGGGAACTCCTACGAGCAGTACTTC. It specifies CASSQVPGNSYEQYF.

The gene calls are TRBV20-1 and TRBJ2-1; the match to TRBD2 covers 9 bases. The CDR3 has 16 amino acids. Germline V gives CDR1 DFQATT, CDR2 SNEGSKA (reference sequence). Trimming cost V 0 bases and J 9 bases; bases outside gene matches: 12. CDR3 in DNA: TGCAGTGCTAGAGATGCTGGAGCGGGAGGCGGGGTTGAGCAGTTCTTC. This encodes CSARDAGAGGGVEQFF.

The count of this clonotype is one. This chain connects TRBV13 to TRBJ1-6; D is uncertain. This CDR3 comprises 15 residues. Germline-derived CDR1 and CDR2 are PRHDT and FYEKMQ (reference sequence). The V end was cut by 0 bases, the J end by 5 bases, with 8 bases between. In DNA, the CDR3 is TGTGCCAGCAGCTTAGGTGGCCCGCATAATTCACCCCTCCACTTT. Protein sequence: CASSLGGPHNSPLHF.

This chain uses TRBV7-7 with TRBJ2-2, with 10 nucleotides matching TRBD1. This CDR3 spans 16 amino acids. The ends lost 2 bases at V and 7 bases at J; junction bases unmatched: 7. Germline values: CDR1 SSHAT, CDR2 FNYEAQ (reference sequence). The CDR3 here is CASSLSGTGDVGELFF. Here the CDR3 DNA reads TGTGCCAGCAGCTTATCCGGGACAGGGGACGTCGGGGAGCTGTTTTTT.

This chain joins TRBV20-1 and TRBJ2-1; weak D call: TRBD2 (6 bases). The CDR3 is 12 residues long. Looked up from germline, CDR1 is DFQATT and CDR2 is SNEGSKA (reference sequence). Trimming removed 5 bases from V and 9 bases from J, with 14 bases in between. The CDR3 DNA sequence: TGCAGTGCTGTCCGACTAGTGGTTGAGCAGTTCTTC. Translated: CSAVRLVVEQFF.

With respect to this clonotype: A much larger clone is a single base away; this may be a read error. The chain joins TRBV20-1 to TRBJ1-2, with D hard to call. The CDR3 totals 14 residues. The germline V gene has CDR1 DFQATT and CDR2 SNEGSKA (reference sequence). This CDR3 reads CSARETVKGYGCTF. The CDR3 DNA is TGCAGTGCTAGAGAAACTGTAAAGGGCTATGGCTGCACCTTC.

The genes are TRBV4-1 and TRBJ1-2; D gene ambiguous. In germline, CDR1 is MGHRA, CDR2 YSYEKL. The CDR3 extends over 13 amino acids. V lost 1 base and J lost 7, with 10 bases in between. DNA for the CDR3: TGCGCCAGCAGCCAAGGCAGGATTTTTGGCTACACCTTC. This sequence encodes CASSQGRIFGYTF.

In its sample, this clonotype was seen a few times. The chain has TRBV20-1 and TRBJ1-1, with a tentative D call TRBD1 (6 bases). Germline CDR1 DFQATT, CDR2 SNEGSKA (reference sequence). CDR3 length equals 16 residues. The V end was cut by 1 base, the J end by 4 bases, with 19 bases between. CDR3 nucleotides: TGCAGTGCTAGAGCGGGCAGGGGTGGTGTCGGCACTGAAGCTTTCTTT. It encodes CSARAGRGGVGTEAFF.

The V call is TRBV7-9, the J call TRBJ2-1; 8 nucleotides line up with TRBD2. After removal of 0 bases from V and 9 bases from J, the junction contained 7 bases not matched to a gene. The CDR3 has 15 amino acids. Germline assignment: CDR1 SEHNR and CDR2 FQNEAQ (reference sequence). CDR3 DNA: TGTGCCAGCAGCTTAGCCGCGGCCGGGACTAGTGAGCAGTTCTTC. Translated: CASSLAAAGTSEQFF.

This clonotype was detected a few times. The rearrangement joins TRBV2 to TRBJ2-5; the match to TRBD1 covers 7 bases. The end of the DNA fits TRBJ2-7 better, so the J call may be wrong. The CDR3 is made up of 13 amino acids. CDR1 SNHLY and CDR2 FYNNEI come from the germline V gene. CDR3 in DNA: TGTGCCAGCAGTGTTGGGACAGAATACGAGCAGTACTTC. Residues: CASSVGTEYEQYF.